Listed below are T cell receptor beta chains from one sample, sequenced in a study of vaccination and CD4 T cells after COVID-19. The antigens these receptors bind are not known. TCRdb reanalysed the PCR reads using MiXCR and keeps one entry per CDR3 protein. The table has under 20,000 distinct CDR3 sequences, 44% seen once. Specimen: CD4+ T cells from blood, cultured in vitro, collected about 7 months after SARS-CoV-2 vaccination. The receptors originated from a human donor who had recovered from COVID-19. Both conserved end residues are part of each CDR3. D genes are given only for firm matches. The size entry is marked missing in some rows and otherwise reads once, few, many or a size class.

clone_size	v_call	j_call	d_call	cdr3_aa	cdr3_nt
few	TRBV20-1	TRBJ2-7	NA	CSAAPGGRGPSYEQYF	TGCAGTGCTGCCCCGGGGGGCAGGGGGCCCTCCTACGAGCAGTACTTC
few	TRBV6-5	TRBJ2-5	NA	CASSFANQETQYF	TGTGCCAGCAGTTTCGCGAACCAAGAGACCCAGTACTTC
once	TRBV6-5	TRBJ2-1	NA	CASSYNGVGWNEQFF	TGTGCCAGCAGTTATAATGGGGTAGGGTGGAATGAGCAGTTCTTC
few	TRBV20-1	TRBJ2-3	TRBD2	CSAPTSGRITDTQYF	TGCAGTGCTCCGACTAGCGGGAGAATCACAGATACGCAGTATTTT
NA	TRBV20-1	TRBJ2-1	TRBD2	CSATSRGLAGGQFF	TGCAGTGCTACCTCTAGGGGACTAGCGGGGGGGCAGTTCTTC
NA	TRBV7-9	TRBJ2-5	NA	CASSPPGRETQYF	TGTGCCAGCAGTCCCCCAGGGCGGGAGACCCAGTACTTC
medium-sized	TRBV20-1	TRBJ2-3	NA	CSARPPRHPTDTQYF	TGCAGTGCTAGGCCCCCCCGCCATCCGACAGATACGCAGTATTTT
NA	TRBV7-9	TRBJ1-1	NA	CASSPPVKNTEAFF	TGTGCCAGCAGCCCCCCGGTAAAGAACACTGAAGCTTTCTTT
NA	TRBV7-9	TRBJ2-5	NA	CASSQIQGLETQYF	TGTGCCAGCAGTCAAATACAGGGACTGGAGACCCAGTACTTC
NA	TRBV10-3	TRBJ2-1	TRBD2	CAISPSGGVYNEQFF	TGTGCCATCAGCCCCAGCGGGGGGGTTTACAATGAGCAGTTCTTC
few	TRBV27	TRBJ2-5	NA	CASSPQGGIETQYF	TGTGCCAGCAGTCCCCAAGGGGGTATAGAGACCCAGTACTTC
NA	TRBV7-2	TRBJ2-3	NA	CASSPGTPTDTQYF	TGTGCCAGCAGCCCGGGGACGCCGACAGATACGCAGTATTTT